This T cell receptor (beta chain) is drawn from a study of technical replicates of blood from four donors. Germline V gives CDR1 ENHRY, CDR2 SYGVKD. V gave up 6 bases and J gave up 1 base, with 15 bases separating them. The CDR3 contains 15 residues. Some clones are missing from TCRdb's copy, which holds only in-frame ones; the method was immunoSEQ multiplex PCR. This sample has some 84,000 clones; over 75% occur once, and the top ten carry approximately 0.39%. The rearrangement uses TRBV10-3 and TRBJ1-1; D is undetermined. The TCR was taken from a human donor in good health. Sequenced material: T cells isolated from PBMCs. For the CDR3, the DNA is TGTGCCATCAGCGCTGAGTCTTCAACGAACACTGAAGCTTTCTTT. It codes for CAISAESSTNTEAFF.